These 7 T cell receptor beta chains came from one sample sequenced in a study of cytomegalovirus exposure and HLA in healthy donors. Use of 60 Vbeta and 13 Jbeta primers characterized the PCR. Method: immunoSEQ multiplex PCR; TCRdb's copy keeps in-frame clones and lacks some. The sample holds 100,000 or so clones, around 77% seen once. Material: PBMCs. The source is a man aged 35 to 55 in good health and CMV-seropositive.

V usage is TRBV7-2 and J usage is TRBJ1-5; no firm D call. Trimming stripped 5 bases from V and 0 bases from J, with 11 bases between. In germline, CDR1 is SGHTA, CDR2 FQGNSA. This CDR3 comprises 15 residues. The CDR3 DNA follows: TGTGCCAGCAGCCCCGCCTACGGTAGCAATCAGCCCCAGCATTTT. It encodes CASSPAYGSNQPQHF.

V usage is TRBV4-1 and J usage is TRBJ2-2; D not resolved. This CDR3 contains 13 residues. The germline CDR1 and CDR2 sequences are MGHRA and YSYEKL. The V end was cut by 4 bases, the J end by 7 bases, with 10 bases between. The CDR3 sequence: CASSRLKLGELFF. CDR3 bases: TGCGCCAGCAGCCGTTTGAAGCTCGGGGAGCTGTTTTTT.

CDR3 coding DNA: TGTGCCACCAGCAGAGAAGCGGGGGGGATTTACGAGCAGTACTTC. Its translation: CATSREAGGIYEQYF. This chain uses TRBV15 with TRBJ2-7; 10 bases agree with TRBD2. After removal of 0 bases from V and 4 bases from J, the junction contained 3 bases not matched to a gene. Per germline, CDR1 LNHNV and CDR2 YYDKDF (reference sequence). This CDR3 contains 15 residues.

This chain uses TRBV5-1 with TRBJ1-1; D is undetermined. The germline V gene encodes CDR1 SGHRS and CDR2 YFSETQ. Trimming removed 2 bases at V and 3 bases at J, with 11 bases between. The CDR3 has 14 residues. The CDR3 DNA sequence: TGCGCCAGCAGCTTAAGCCCACCTGACACTGAAGCTTTCTTT. Translated: CASSLSPPDTEAFF. Variable domain in full (rest from reference TRBV5-1 and TRBJ1-1): KAGVTQTPRYLIKTRGQQVTLSCSPISGHRSVSWYQQTPGQGLQFLFEYFSETQRNKGNFPGRFSGRQFSNSRSEMNVSTLELGDSALYLCASSLSPPDTEAFFGQGTRLTVV.

This chain joins TRBV2 and TRBJ2-5; 13 bases match TRBD2. The length of the CDR3 is 17 residues. The ends lost 7 bases at V and 1 base at J; junction bases unmatched: 9. Germline loops: CDR1 SNHLY, CDR2 FYNNEI. The CDR3 region is CASKSRGTSGAQETQYF. In DNA form, the CDR3 reads TGTGCCAGCAAATCTCGAGGGACTAGCGGGGCCCAAGAGACCCAGTACTTC.

The chain combines TRBV7-9 with TRBJ2-7; the match to TRBD2 covers 10 bases. V shed 5 bases and J 2 bases; nucleotides not matched to a gene: 12. The V gene's germline CDR1 is SEHNR and CDR2 FQNEAQ (reference sequence). The CDR3 contains 17 residues. The CDR3 sequence is CASSHPSERGGTYEQYF. In DNA form, the CDR3 reads TGTGCCAGCAGCCATCCCTCGGAGCGGGGGGGAACCTACGAGCAGTACTTC.

This chain links TRBV7-8 with TRBJ1-6; no reliable D call. Germline CDR1 and CDR2: SGHVS and FQNEAQ. The CDR3 is made up of 14 amino acids. V gave up 5 bases and J gave up 9 bases, with 14 bases separating them. The CDR3 here is CASSGSRSGSPLHF. The CDR3 DNA is TGTGCCAGCAGCGGCAGCAGGTCAGGTTCACCCCTCCACTTT.